This TCR beta chain appears in the sequencing data of a study of blood T cell repertoires in COVID-19. Study-level background: T cells, B-cell-depleted T cells, or PBMCs supplied cDNA or gDNA.

Some clones are missing from TCRdb's copy, which holds only in-frame ones; the method was immunoSEQ multiplex PCR. The sample contains about 380,000 clones, approximately 81% of which appear only once. The CDR3 sequence is 14 residues long. The ends were cut back, 5 bases at V and 3 bases at J, with 14 bases in the middle. Germline V gives CDR1 SGHTA, CDR2 FQGNSA. The sequenced sample was peripheral blood. This TCR was recovered from a woman younger than 35 with acute or convalescent COVID-19. V gene TRBV7-2 combines with J gene TRBJ2-7; D gene uncertain. CDR3 residues: CASSPLAANYEQYF. The CDR3 DNA reads TGTGCCAGCAGCCCTCTCGCAGCGAACTACGAGCAGTACTTC.